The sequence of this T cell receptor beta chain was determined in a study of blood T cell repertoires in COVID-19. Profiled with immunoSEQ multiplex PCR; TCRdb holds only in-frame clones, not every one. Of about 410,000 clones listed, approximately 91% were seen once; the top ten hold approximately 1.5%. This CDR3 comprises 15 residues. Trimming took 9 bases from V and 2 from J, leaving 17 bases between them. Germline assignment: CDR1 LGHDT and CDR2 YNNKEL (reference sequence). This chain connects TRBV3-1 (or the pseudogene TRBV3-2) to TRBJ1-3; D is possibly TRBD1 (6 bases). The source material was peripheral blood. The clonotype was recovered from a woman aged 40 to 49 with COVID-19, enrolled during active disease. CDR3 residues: CARAEFGGPGNTIYF. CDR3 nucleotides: TGTGCCAGAGCAGAATTCGGGGGGCCTGGAAACACCATATATTTT.